The 24 T cell receptor beta chains below were found in one sample sequenced in a study of cytomegalovirus exposure and HLA in healthy donors. 13 Jbeta primers and 60 Vbeta primers were used for the PCR. Generated by immunoSEQ multiplex PCR, the TCRdb table keeps only in-frame clones and is missing some. The table for this sample gives 55,000 to 85,000 clones. Sequenced: PBMCs. The receptors come from a female donor in good health and CMV-seropositive.

This chain links TRBV7-9 with TRBJ1-2; no reliable D call. Trimming removed 2 bases from V and 1 base from J, with 5 bases in between. CDR1 SEHNR and CDR2 FQNEAQ come from the germline V gene (reference sequence). The CDR3 loop spans 13 amino acids. The CDR3 DNA sequence: TGTGCCAGCAGCTTAAACAGTAACTATGGCTACACCTTC. Its translation: CASSLNSNYGYTF.

V and J are TRBV7-2 and TRBJ1-2; D perhaps matches TRBD1 (5 bases). CDR3 size: 13 residues. From germline, CDR1 is SGHTA and CDR2 FQGNSA. Trimming removed 5 bases at V and 12 bases at J, with 19 bases between. CDR3 coding DNA: TGTGCCAGCAGCCGCCCCACCGGGGGACCCGACACCTTC. This encodes CASSRPTGGPDTF.

DNA of the CDR3: TGTGCCAGCAGTTTTGTCTTGGACAGGGGGAACACCGGGGAGCTGTTTTTT. It translates to CASSFVLDRGNTGELFF. The V and J genes are TRBV28 and TRBJ2-2; 9 nucleotides line up with TRBD1. The CDR3 sequence is 17 residues long. CDR1 MDHEN and CDR2 SYDVKM come from the germline V gene. J gave up 1 base and V 3 bases, and 6 bases lay outside the gene matches.

The chain couples TRBV30 to TRBJ1-1, with D possibly matching TRBD1 (6 bases). Germline V lookup: CDR1 GTSNPN, CDR2 SVGIG (reference sequence). The length of the CDR3 is 15 residues. Trimming removed 5 bases at V and 1 base at J, with 17 bases between. CDR3 coding DNA: TGTGCCTGGGGAATACAGGGAAGGGGGAACACTGAAGCTTTCTTT. It translates to CAWGIQGRGNTEAFF.

This sequence joins TRBV6-6 and TRBJ1-2; D unclear. The CDR3 covers 14 residues. Trimming took 2 bases from V and 3 from J, leaving 10 bases between them. Germline-derived CDR1 and CDR2 are MNHNY and SVGAGI (reference sequence). The CDR3 DNA reads as TGTGCCAGCAGTTACAGCGCGTCATACTATGGCTACACCTTC. Amino acid sequence: CASSYSASYYGYTF.

The J gene is TRBJ2-1, the V gene TRBV27; 8 bases line up with TRBD2. V shed 2 bases and J 5 bases; nucleotides not matched to a gene: 5. The CDR3 length is 15 residues. Germline lookup yields CDR1 MNHEY and CDR2 SMNVEV (reference sequence). The CDR3: CASSLHPGGHNEQFF. CDR3 sequence (DNA): TGTGCCAGCAGTTTACATCCGGGAGGGCACAATGAGCAGTTCTTC.

The V gene is TRBV10-3, the J gene TRBJ2-7; TRBD2 agrees at 7 bases. The germline gives CDR1 ENHRY, CDR2 SYGVKD. With 3 bases clipped from V and 1 base from J, the junction kept 12 bases outside the gene matches. The CDR3 loop spans 17 amino acids. CDR3 region: CAISDAQPSGLSYEQYF. CDR3 bases: TGTGCCATCAGTGATGCCCAGCCTAGCGGACTATCCTACGAGCAGTACTTC.

The chain links TRBV5-4 to TRBJ2-2, with D uncertain. The CDR3 is 16 amino acids. The V end lost 4 bases, the J end lost 3 bases, and 16 bases lay between the germline ends. Germline values: CDR1 SGHNT, CDR2 YYREEE (reference sequence). Here the CDR3 reads CASSLGRRSDTGELFF. DNA for the CDR3: TGTGCCAGCAGCCTTGGCCGGAGATCGGACACCGGGGAGCTGTTTTTT.

This rearrangement joins TRBV5-4 to TRBJ2-2, with 9 positions matching TRBD1. The CDR3 is made up of 15 amino acids. From germline, CDR1 is SGHNT and CDR2 YYREEE (reference sequence). Trimming cost V 2 bases and J 4 bases; bases outside gene matches: 3. As DNA, the CDR3 is TGTGCCAGCAGCTTAAACAGGGGGCTCACCGGGGAGCTGTTTTTT. Residues: CASSLNRGLTGELFF.

This chain joins TRBV4-2 and TRBJ2-1, with 10 bases identical to TRBD2. V gave up 0 bases and J gave up 5 bases; unmatched junction bases: 4. CDR1 and CDR2 from the germline V gene are LGHNA and YNFKEQ. This CDR3 contains 16 residues. CDR3 sequence (DNA): TGTGCCAGCAGCCAAGATGGGACTAGCGCCGACAATGAGCAGTTCTTC. It codes for CASSQDGTSADNEQFF.

As regards this clone: Other DNA sequences in the same sample also yield this CDR3. This chain links TRBV29-1 with TRBJ1-5; D not certain. Germline values: CDR1 SQVTM, CDR2 ANQGSEA. Trimming cost V 6 bases and J 7 bases, with 16 bases left between them. The CDR3 has 13 residues. Written as DNA, the CDR3 is TGCAGCGTGCTGGTGGGGAGAGGCCAGCCCCAGCATTTT. Translating gives CSVLVGRGQPQHF.

The chain is built from TRBV6-1 and TRBJ1-5; 9 bases align to TRBD1. Per the germline V gene, CDR1 is MNHNS and CDR2 is SASEGT. The CDR3 runs to 16 residues. V gave up 4 bases and J gave up 3 bases; unmatched junction bases: 7. Here the CDR3 DNA reads TGTGCCAGCAGTGGCAACAGGGGGCTTGTCAATCAGCCCCAGCATTTT. It is translated as CASSGNRGLVNQPQHF.

This sequence joins TRBV7-9 and TRBJ2-2; TRBD2 matches at 12 bases. The V and J ends lost 3 bases and 5 bases, in that order; junction bases with no gene match: 13. The V gene's germline CDR1 is SEHNR and CDR2 FQNEAQ (reference sequence). The CDR3 has 19 residues. The CDR3 coding sequence is TGTGCCAGCAGCTTTCTAACTAGCGGGAGGCTGGGGACAACCGGGGAGCTGTTTTTT. Its translation: CASSFLTSGRLGTTGELFF.

The chain carries TRBV11-2 and TRBJ2-7; tentatively, D is TRBD1 (6 bases). Germline V gene lookup returns CDR1 SGHAT and CDR2 FQNNGV. This CDR3 has 15 residues. V gave up 3 bases and J gave up 2 bases, with 14 bases separating them. The chain's CDR3 is CASSFGQMSAYEQYF. CDR3 nucleotide sequence: TGTGCCAGCAGCTTTGGACAGATGAGCGCCTACGAGCAGTACTTC. Variable domain in full (rest from reference TRBV11-2 and TRBJ2-7): EAGVAQSPRYKIIEKRQSVAFWCNPISGHATLYWYQQILGQGPKLLIQFQNNGVVDDSQLPKDRFSAERLKGVDSTLKIQPAKLEDSAVYLCASSFGQMSAYEQYFGPGTRLTVT.

V and J are TRBV25-1 and TRBJ1-1, with TRBD1 as a possible D gene (5 bases). Per the germline V gene, CDR1 is MGHDK and CDR2 is SYGVNS. The CDR3 covers 13 residues. V was pared by 10 bases and J by 6 bases, with 18 bases between. The DNA for the CDR3 is TGTGCCACCTCCCCTCCGGCGGGGGCTGAAGCTTTCTTT. Protein: CATSPPAGAEAFF.

V is TRBV6-1 and J is TRBJ2-4; 9 bases are shared with TRBD1. The CDR3 runs to 14 residues. The trim removed 7 bases at V and 5 bases at J, leaving 6 bases unmatched. The germline CDR1 and CDR2 sequences are MNHNS and SASEGT. CDR3 in DNA: TGTGCCAGCAAGAACACAGGGGGCGAAAACATTCAGTACTTC. Residues: CASKNTGGENIQYF.

The rearrangement joins TRBV6-5 to TRBJ1-1; no clear D. The germline CDR1 and CDR2 sequences are MNHEY and SVGAGI. The CDR3 contains 14 residues. V lost 0 bases and J 0 bases, leaving 5 bases between the germline ends. CDR3 loop: CASSYSTVNTEAFF. CDR3 DNA sequence: TGTGCCAGCAGTTACTCTACGGTGAACACTGAAGCTTTCTTT.

The gene calls are TRBV30 and TRBJ2-7, with TRBD1 matching 9 bases. Unmatched junction bases numbered 5, after V lost 1 base and J lost 7 bases. The CDR3 has 13 amino acids. The germline gives CDR1 GTSNPN, CDR2 SVGIG (reference sequence). The CDR3 loop reads CAWSGDRVGEQYF. The CDR3 DNA is TGTGCCTGGAGTGGGGACAGGGTCGGGGAGCAGTACTTC.

The J gene is TRBJ1-1, the V gene TRBV5-1, with TRBD1 as a possible D gene (6 bases). The CDR3 covers 14 residues. The germline V gene has CDR1 SGHRS and CDR2 YFSETQ. The V gene lost 4 bases and the J gene lost 2 bases, with 12 bases spanning the gap. In nucleotides, the CDR3 is TGCGCCAGCAGCCCCCGGGACAAAAACACTGAAGCTTTCTTT. Protein: CASSPRDKNTEAFF.

This chain links TRBV21-1 with TRBJ2-7; no check of the table's D call, TRBD2, against the DNA was made. TRBV21-1 is annotated as a pseudogene. The CDR3 totals 15 residues. CDR3 DNA: TGTGCCAGCAGCAAAGGCATTAGCGGGAGGTACGAGCAGTACTTC. Protein: CASSKGISGRYEQYF.

The V and J genes are TRBV18 and TRBJ1-4; D might be TRBD1 (5 bases). CDR1 is KGHSH, CDR2 LQKENI, per germline. CDR3 size: 14 residues. With 2 bases removed from V and 3 bases from J, the gap between germline ends came to 7 bases. CDR3 residues: CASSPGAANEKLFF. The CDR3, as DNA: TGTGCCAGCTCACCAGGGGCGGCTAATGAAAAACTGTTTTTT. Using reference TRBV18 and TRBJ1-4 for the parts outside the CDR3, the full variable domain is NAGVMQNPRHLVRRRGQEARLRCSPMKGHSHVYWYRQLPEEGLKFMVYLQKENIIDESGMPKERFSAEFPKEGPSILRIQQVVRGDSAAYFCASSPGAANEKLFFGSGTQLSVL.

The V and J genes are TRBV6-5 and TRBJ2-2; TRBD2 matches at 10 bases. Per the germline V gene, CDR1 is MNHEY and CDR2 is SVGAGI. The junction had 4 bases not matched to a gene; V was cut back by 5 bases and J by 4 bases. CDR3 size: 15 residues. The CDR3 sequence is CASSRTSGRTGELFF. In DNA, the CDR3 is TGTGCCAGCAGTCGGACTAGCGGACGCACCGGGGAGCTGTTTTTT.

V gene TRBV7-2 combines with J gene TRBJ1-4, with 11 bases matching TRBD1. The germline gives CDR1 SGHTA, CDR2 FQGNSA. The CDR3 totals 15 residues. Germline trimming cut 1 base from V and 7 bases from J; bases unmatched to any gene: 2. CDR3 sequence reads: CASSLGGTGGEKLFF. Written as DNA, the CDR3 is TGTGCCAGCAGCTTAGGGGGGACAGGGGGTGAAAAACTGTTTTTT.

The genes are TRBV28 and TRBJ2-2; 9 bases are a match to TRBD1. This CDR3 comprises 15 residues. Trimming at V came to 6 bases and at J to 2 bases, leaving 4 bases not matched to a gene. Germline V gives CDR1 MDHEN, CDR2 SYDVKM. CDR3 DNA sequence: TGTGCCAGCAGAACGGGACAGGGCAACACCGGGGAGCTGTTTTTT. This encodes CASRTGQGNTGELFF.